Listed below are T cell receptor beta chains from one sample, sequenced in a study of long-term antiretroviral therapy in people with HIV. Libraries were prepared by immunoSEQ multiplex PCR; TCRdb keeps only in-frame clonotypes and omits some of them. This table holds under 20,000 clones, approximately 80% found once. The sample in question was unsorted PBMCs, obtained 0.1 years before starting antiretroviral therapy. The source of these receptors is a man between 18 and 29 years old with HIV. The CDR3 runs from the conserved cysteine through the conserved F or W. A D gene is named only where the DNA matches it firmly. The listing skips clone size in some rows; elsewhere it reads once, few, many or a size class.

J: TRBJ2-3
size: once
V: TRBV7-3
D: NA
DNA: TGTGCCAGCAGCTTTGCAGGGGCTTGGGTAGATACGCAGTATTTT
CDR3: CASSFAGAWVDTQYF

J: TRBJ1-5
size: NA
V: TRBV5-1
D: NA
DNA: TGCGCCAGCAGCTATGAGGGGAGCAATCAGCCCCAGCATTTT
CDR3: CASSYEGSNQPQHF

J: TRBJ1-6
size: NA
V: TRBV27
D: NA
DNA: TGTGCCAGCAGGAAGCAAGTCTCCTATAATTCACCCCTCCACTTT
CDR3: CASRKQVSYNSPLHF

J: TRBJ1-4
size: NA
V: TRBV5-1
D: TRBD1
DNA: TGCGCCAGCAGCCCCGGGACAGGGGTGAGAAAACTGTTTTTT
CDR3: CASSPGTGVRKLFF

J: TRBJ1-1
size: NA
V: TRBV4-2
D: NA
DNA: TGTGCCAGCAGCCCCCGGGACTATAACACTGAAGCTTTCTTT
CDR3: CASSPRDYNTEAFF

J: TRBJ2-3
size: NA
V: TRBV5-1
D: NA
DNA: TGCGCCAGCAGCCTCGGAAACAGGGAAAATACGCAGTATTTT
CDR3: CASSLGNRENTQYF

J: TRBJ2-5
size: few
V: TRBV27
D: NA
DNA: TGTGCCAGCAGCTCCTCCAGGGAGACCCAGTACTTC
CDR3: CASSSSRETQYF

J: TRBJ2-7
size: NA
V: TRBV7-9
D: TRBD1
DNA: TGTGCCAGCAGCTTAGTACCGGGACAGGGTTTCGACGAGCAGTACTTC
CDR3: CASSLVPGQGFDEQYF

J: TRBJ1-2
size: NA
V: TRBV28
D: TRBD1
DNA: TGTGCCAGCAGTTTGGGGACAGGGAGAAACTATGGCTACACCTTC
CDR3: CASSLGTGRNYGYTF

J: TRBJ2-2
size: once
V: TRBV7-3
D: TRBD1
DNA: TGTGCCAGCAGCGCCTCCGGGACAGGGTCCGGGGAGCTGTTTTTT
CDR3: CASSASGTGSGELFF

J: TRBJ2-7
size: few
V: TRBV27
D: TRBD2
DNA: TGTGCCAGCAAGCGGGGGCCTACCTACGAGCAGTACTTC
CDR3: CASKRGPTYEQYF

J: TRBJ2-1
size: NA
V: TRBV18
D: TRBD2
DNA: TGTGCCAGCTCACCACTGGTTACGGGACTAGCGGGAGATGATGAGCAGTTCTTC
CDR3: CASSPLVTGLAGDDEQFF

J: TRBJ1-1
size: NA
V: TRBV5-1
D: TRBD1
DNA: TGCGCCAGCTCCCATGGGCAGGGGGTAGGTACTGAAGCTTTCTTT
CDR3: CASSHGQGVGTEAFF

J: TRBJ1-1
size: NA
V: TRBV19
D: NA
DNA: TGTGCCAGTAGTATGGGGGGCAGATCTAAGCTGAACACTGAAGCTTTCTTT
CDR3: CASSMGGRSKLNTEAFF

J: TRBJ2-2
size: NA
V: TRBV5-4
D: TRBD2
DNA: TGTGCCAGCAGCTTGGGACTAGCGGGCGGCTGGGGGGAGCTGTTTTTT
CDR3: CASSLGLAGGWGELFF

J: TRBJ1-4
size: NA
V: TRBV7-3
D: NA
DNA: TGTGCCAGCAGCTTAGACTATAACGAAAAACTGTTTTTT
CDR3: CASSLDYNEKLFF

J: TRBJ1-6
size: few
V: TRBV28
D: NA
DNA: TGTGCCAGCAGTTTTTTACGATCACCCCTCCACTTT
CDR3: CASSFLRSPLHF

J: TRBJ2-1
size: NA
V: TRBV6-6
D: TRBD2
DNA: TGTGCCAGCAGCCGACTAGCGGGCTTAGAAAACAATGAGCAGTTCTTC
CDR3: CASSRLAGLENNEQFF

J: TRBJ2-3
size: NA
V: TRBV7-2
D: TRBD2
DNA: TGTGCCAGCAGATGGGTAGCGGGGAGTAGCACAGATACGCAGTATTTT
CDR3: CASRWVAGSSTDTQYF

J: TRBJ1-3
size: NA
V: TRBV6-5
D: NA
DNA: TGTGCCAGCAGTTACTATAGGGGGGTTGCTGGAAACACCATATATTTT
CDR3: CASSYYRGVAGNTIYF

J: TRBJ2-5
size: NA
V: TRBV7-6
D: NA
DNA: TGTGCCAGCAGCCGGGCGGGTCAAGAGACCCAGTACTTC
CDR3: CASSRAGQETQYF

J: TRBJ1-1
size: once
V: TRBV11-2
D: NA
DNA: TGTGCCAGCAGCCCCGTGAGAGCGAACACTGAAGCTTTCTTT
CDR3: CASSPVRANTEAFF

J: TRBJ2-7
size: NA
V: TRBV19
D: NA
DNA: TGTGCCAGTAGTATCGAGGGGTCTCTGGAGCAGTACTTC
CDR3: CASSIEGSLEQYF

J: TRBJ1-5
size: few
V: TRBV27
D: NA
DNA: TGTGCCAGCAGTCCAAGGGCACTCTGGCAGCCCCAGCATTTT
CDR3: CASSPRALWQPQHF

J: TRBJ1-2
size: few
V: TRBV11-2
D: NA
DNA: TGTGCCAGCAGGCACTATGAAGGACAGCACACCTTC
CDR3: CASRHYEGQHTF

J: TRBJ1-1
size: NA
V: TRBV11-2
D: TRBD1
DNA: TGTGCCAGCAGCTTACTGGGACAGGTAGGGAGCACTGAAGCTTTCTTT
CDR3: CASSLLGQVGSTEAFF

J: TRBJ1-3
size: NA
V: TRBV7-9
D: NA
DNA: TGTGCCAGCAGCTCCGTCGTAAGCTCTGGAAACACCATATATTTT
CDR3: CASSSVVSSGNTIYF

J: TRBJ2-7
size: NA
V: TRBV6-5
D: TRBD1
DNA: TGTGCCAGCAGTTACGGGACAGGCCTTCGGGAGTACTTC
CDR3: CASSYGTGLREYF

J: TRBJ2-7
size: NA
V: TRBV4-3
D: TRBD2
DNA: TGCGCCAGCAGCCGGGGGGGGACTAGTGGTTACGAGCAGTACTTC
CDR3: CASSRGGTSGYEQYF

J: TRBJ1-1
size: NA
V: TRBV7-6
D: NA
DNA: TGTGCCAGCAGCCCAAGGGGGAACACTGAAGCTTTCTTT
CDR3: CASSPRGNTEAFF

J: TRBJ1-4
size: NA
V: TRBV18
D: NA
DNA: TGTGCCAGCGTACGGACGGTCGGTGAAAAACTGTTTTTT
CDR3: CASVRTVGEKLFF

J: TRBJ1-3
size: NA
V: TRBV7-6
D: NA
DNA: TGTGCCAGCAGGGGGAGGGACGCCAAGCTCTCTGGAAACACCATATATTTT
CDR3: CASRGRDAKLSGNTIYF

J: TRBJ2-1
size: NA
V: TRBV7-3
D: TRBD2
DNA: TGTGCCAGCAGCCATGGGACTAGCGGGGATAGCTCCTACAATGAGCAGTTCTTC
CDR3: CASSHGTSGDSSYNEQFF

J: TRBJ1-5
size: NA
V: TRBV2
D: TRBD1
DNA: TGTGCCACTTACTCCGGGACAGGGGATCAGCCCCAGCATTTT
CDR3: CATYSGTGDQPQHF

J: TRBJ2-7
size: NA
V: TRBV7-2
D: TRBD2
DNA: TGTGCCAGCAGCTTAAGGTCTAGCGGGAGGGCCTACGAGCAGTACTTC
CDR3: CASSLRSSGRAYEQYF

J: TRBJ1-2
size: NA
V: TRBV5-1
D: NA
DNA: TGCGCCAGCAGCTTGGTAATCGAGGCAGGGAACTATGGCTACACCTTC
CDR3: CASSLVIEAGNYGYTF

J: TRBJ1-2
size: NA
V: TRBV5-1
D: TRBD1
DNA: TGCGCCAGCAGCCCCGGGACAGGGAACTATGGCTACACCTTC
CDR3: CASSPGTGNYGYTF

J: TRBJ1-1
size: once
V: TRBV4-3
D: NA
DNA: TGCGCCAGCAGGAAGGGAGGGGGGAACACTGAAGCTTTCTTT
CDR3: CASRKGGGNTEAFF

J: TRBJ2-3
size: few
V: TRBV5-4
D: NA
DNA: TGTGCCAGCAGAGGGGGAAGCACAGATACGCAGTATTTT
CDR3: CASRGGSTDTQYF

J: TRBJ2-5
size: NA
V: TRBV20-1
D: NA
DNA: TGCAGTGCTACCCAAGAGACCCAGTACTTC
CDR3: CSATQETQYF

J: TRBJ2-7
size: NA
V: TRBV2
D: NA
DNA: TGTGCCAGCAGGAGGGCGGGACATGATAGCGAGCAGTACTTC
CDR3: CASRRAGHDSEQYF

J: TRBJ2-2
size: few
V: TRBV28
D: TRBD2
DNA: TGTGCCAGCAGACCTAGCGGGAGGGCTAAAACCGGGGAGCTGTTTTTT
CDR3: CASRPSGRAKTGELFF

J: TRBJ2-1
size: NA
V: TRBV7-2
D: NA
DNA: TGTGCCAGCAGCGTAGTTTTTGGGGGGCCACTTTACAATGAGCAGTTCTTC
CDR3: CASSVVFGGPLYNEQFF

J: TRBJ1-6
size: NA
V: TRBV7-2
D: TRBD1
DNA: TGTGCCACCTCGAGACAGGGGACGAATTCACCCCTCCACTTT
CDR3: CATSRQGTNSPLHF